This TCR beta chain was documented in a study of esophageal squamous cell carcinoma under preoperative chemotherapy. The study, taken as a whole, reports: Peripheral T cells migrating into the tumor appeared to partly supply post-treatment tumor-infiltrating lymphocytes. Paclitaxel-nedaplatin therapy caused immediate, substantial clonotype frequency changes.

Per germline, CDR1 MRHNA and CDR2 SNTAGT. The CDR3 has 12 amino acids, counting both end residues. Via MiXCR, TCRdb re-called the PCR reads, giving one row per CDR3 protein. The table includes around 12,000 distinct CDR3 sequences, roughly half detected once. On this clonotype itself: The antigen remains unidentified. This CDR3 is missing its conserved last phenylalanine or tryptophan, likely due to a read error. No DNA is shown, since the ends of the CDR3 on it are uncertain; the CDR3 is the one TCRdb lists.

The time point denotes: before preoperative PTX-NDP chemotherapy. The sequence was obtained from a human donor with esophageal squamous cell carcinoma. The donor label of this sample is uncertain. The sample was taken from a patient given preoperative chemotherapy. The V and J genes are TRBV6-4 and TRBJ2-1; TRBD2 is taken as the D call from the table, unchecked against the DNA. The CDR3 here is CASSGPSGRAVL.